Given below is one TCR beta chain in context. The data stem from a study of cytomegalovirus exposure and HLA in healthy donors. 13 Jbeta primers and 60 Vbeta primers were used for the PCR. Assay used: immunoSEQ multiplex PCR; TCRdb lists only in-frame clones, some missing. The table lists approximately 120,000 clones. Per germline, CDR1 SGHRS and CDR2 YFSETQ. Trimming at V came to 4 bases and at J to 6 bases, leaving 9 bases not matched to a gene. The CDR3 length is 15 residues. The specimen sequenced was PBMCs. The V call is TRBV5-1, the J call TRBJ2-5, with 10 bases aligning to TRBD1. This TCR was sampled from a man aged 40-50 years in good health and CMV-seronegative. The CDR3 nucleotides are TGCGCCAGCAGCACCGGGACAGGGGACGGAAAGACCCAGTACTTC. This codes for CASSTGTGDGKTQYF. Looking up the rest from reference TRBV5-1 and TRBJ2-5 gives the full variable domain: KAGVTQTPRYLIKTRGQQVTLSCSPISGHRSVSWYQQTPGQGLQFLFEYFSETQRNKGNFPGRFSGRQFSNSRSEMNVSTLELGDSALYLCASSTGTGDGKTQYFGPGTRLLVL.